This T cell receptor beta chain is from a study of blood T cell repertoires in COVID-19. Turning to the study itself: PBMCs, B-cell-depleted T cells, or T cells provided the cDNA or gDNA that made up the material.

The table lists this clone with a count of one. V was pared by 2 bases and J by 5 bases, with 16 bases between. The length of the CDR3 is 15 residues. CDR1 is SGHRS and CDR2 is YFSETQ in the germline V gene. Per the authors' pipeline: Amplified reference gene primers provided the basis for estimating nucleated cell counts. Sequenced by immunoSEQ multiplex PCR; TCRdb stores in-frame clones only, minus some. V and J calls and clone size are given by that table; D and trimming were obtained from the DNA. The sample lists approximately 210,000 clones, 88% occurring once. Participants came from around 25 US areas, aged about 18 to 89 years.

The genes are TRBV5-1 and TRBJ2-5; D possibly corresponds to TRBD1 (6 bases). Sequenced sample: PBMCs or T cells enriched from blood (not recorded which). This TCR was recovered from a woman between 45 and 60 years old with acute COVID-19. CDR3 region: CASSLGNRVGETQYF. CDR3 DNA sequence: TGCGCCAGCAGCTTAGGGAACAGGGTGGGGGAGACCCAGTACTTC.